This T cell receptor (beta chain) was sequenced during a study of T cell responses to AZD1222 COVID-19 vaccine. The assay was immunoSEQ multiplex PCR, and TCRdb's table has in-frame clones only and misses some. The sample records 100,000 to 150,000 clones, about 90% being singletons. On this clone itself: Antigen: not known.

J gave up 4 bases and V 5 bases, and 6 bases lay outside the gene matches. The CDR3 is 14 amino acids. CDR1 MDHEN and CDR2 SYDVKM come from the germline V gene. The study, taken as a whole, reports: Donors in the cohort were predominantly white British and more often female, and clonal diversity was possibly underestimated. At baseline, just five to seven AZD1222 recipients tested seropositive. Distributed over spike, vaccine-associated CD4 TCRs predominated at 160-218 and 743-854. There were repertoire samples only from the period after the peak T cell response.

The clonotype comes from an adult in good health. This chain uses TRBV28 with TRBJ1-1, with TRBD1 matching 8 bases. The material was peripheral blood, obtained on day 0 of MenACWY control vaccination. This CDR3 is CASSTRGPSTEAFF. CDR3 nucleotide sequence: TGTGCCAGCAGTACCAGGGGGCCGAGCACTGAAGCTTTCTTT.